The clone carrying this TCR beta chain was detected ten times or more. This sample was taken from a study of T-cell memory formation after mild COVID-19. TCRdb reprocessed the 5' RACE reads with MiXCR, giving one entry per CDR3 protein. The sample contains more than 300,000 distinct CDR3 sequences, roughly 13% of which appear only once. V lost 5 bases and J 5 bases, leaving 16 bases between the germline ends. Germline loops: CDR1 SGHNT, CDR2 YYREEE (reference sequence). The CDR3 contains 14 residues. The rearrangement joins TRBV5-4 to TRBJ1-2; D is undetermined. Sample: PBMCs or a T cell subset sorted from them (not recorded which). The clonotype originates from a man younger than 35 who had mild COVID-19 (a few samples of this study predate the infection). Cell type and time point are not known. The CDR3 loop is CASRPPASVYGYTF. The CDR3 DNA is TGTGCCAGCAGACCCCCGGCCTCGGTATATGGCTACACCTTC. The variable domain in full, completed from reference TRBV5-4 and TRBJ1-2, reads ETGVTQSPTHLIKTRGQQVTLRCSSQSGHNTVSWYQQALGQGPQFIFQYYREEENGRGNFPPRFSGLQFPNYSSELNVNALELDDSALYLCASRPPASVYGYTFGSGTRLTVV.